One sample yielded the 9 T cell receptor beta chains listed below, sequenced in a study of blood T cell repertoires in COVID-19. The protocol was immunoSEQ multiplex PCR, while the TCRdb copy is restricted to in-frame clones and leaves out a portion. Of around 160,000 clones in the sample, more than 75% were seen once. Input material: peripheral blood. These receptors were obtained from a man younger than 35 with acute or convalescent COVID-19.

This sequence joins TRBV20-1 and TRBJ1-6, with 7 bases aligning to TRBD1. The J segment lost 12 bases and the V segment lost 3 bases, leaving 8 bases of the junction unmatched. This CDR3 has 13 residues. Looked up from germline, CDR1 is DFQATT and CDR2 is SNEGSKA (reference sequence). The CDR3 nucleotides are TGCAGTGCTAGTGGGACAGAATCTCTACCCCTCCACTTT. Amino acids: CSASGTESLPLHF.

This chain connects TRBV29-1 to TRBJ2-5; 7 bases map to TRBD2. Germline CDR1 reads SQVTM; CDR2 reads ANQGSEA. Trimming cost V 3 bases and J 2 bases; bases outside gene matches: 3. The CDR3 has 13 residues. The CDR3 reads CSVEWTRQETQYF. As DNA, the CDR3 is TGCAGCGTTGAGTGGACTAGACAAGAGACCCAGTACTTC.

The chain has TRBV28 and TRBJ2-5, with TRBD2 as a possible D gene (5 bases). The CDR3 is 16 residues long. CDR1 and CDR2 (germline): MDHEN, SYDVKM. V was clipped by 4 bases and J by 4 bases, with 19 bases between them. For the CDR3, the DNA is TGTGCCAGCAGTTCCGATCACGAGGTAGGGAGAGAGACCCAGTACTTC. Its protein product is CASSSDHEVGRETQYF.

The chain combines TRBV6-5 with TRBJ2-7; D is possibly TRBD1 (5 bases). The CDR3 contains 14 residues. CDR1 and CDR2 from the germline V gene are MNHEY and SVGAGI. Trimming left V 4 bases short and J 3 bases short, with 13 bases between. CDR3 nucleotides: TGTGCCAGCAGTTCTGACAGATACTACTACGAGCAGTACTTC. Amino acid sequence: CASSSDRYYYEQYF.

The rearrangement joins TRBV5-1 to TRBJ1-1, with TRBD1 as a possible D gene (5 bases). The CDR3 has 13 residues. From germline, CDR1 is SGHRS and CDR2 YFSETQ. Trimming shortened V by 1 base and J by 9 bases, and 13 bases separated the two germline ends. The CDR3 reads CASSLSQDGQAFF. The CDR3 coding sequence is TGCGCCAGCAGCTTGTCACAGGACGGGCAAGCTTTCTTT.

The V and J genes are TRBV18 and TRBJ1-5; 7 nucleotides match TRBD1. V lost 4 bases to trimming and J lost 0 bases; unmatched junction nucleotides: 6. Germline V gene lookup returns CDR1 KGHSH and CDR2 LQKENI. CDR3 length: 16 amino acids. The CDR3 bases are TGTGCCAGCTCACTAACAGGGGAGGATAGCAATCAGCCCCAGCATTTT. Translating gives CASSLTGEDSNQPQHF.

The chain joins TRBV24-1 to TRBJ2-3; 9 bases map to TRBD1. The length of the CDR3 is 17 residues. Germline trimming cut 4 bases from V and 1 base from J; bases unmatched to any gene: 8. Germline V gene data show CDR1 as KGHDR and CDR2 as SFDVKD. The CDR3 bases are TGTGCCACCAGTGAGCCCACAGGGGGCGGTGGCACAGATACGCAGTATTTT. Translating gives CATSEPTGGGGTDTQYF.

This rearrangement joins TRBV27 to TRBJ2-1; 7 nucleotides match TRBD1. CDR3 length: 16 residues. J lost 5 bases, V lost 5 bases, and 12 bases had no gene match. Per germline, CDR1 MNHEY and CDR2 SMNVEV (reference sequence). The CDR3: CASSPDRSRGHNEQFF. CDR3 nucleotide sequence: TGTGCCAGCAGTCCGGACAGGAGTAGGGGACACAATGAGCAGTTCTTC.

J is TRBJ1-1 and V is TRBV6-6; the D is unclear. CDR3 length equals 16 residues. Germline loops: CDR1 MNHNY, CDR2 SVGAGI (reference sequence). Deletions cut 0 bases from V and 4 bases from J, with 15 bases between. The CDR3 sequence: CASSYSIAGGPTEAFF. Written as DNA, the CDR3 is TGTGCCAGCAGTTACTCGATCGCTGGCGGGCCCACTGAAGCTTTCTTT.